These 14 T cell receptor beta chains were all obtained from the same sample, sequenced in a study of beta chain features in type 1 diabetes. Reverse transcribing all isolated RNA meant expressed TCRB transcripts were sequenced. TCRdb keeps only in-frame clones here, not all; method: immunoSEQ multiplex PCR. The sample includes around 190,000 clones, around an eighth seen only once; the top ten take 0.6% to 0.8%. What was sequenced was central memory CD4+ T cells from blood. Source of these receptors: a woman aged 18 to 35 in good health.

CDR3 region: CASSEIRRGLRTDTQYF. The CDR3 DNA follows: TGTGCCAGCTCAGAGATACGCAGGGGGCTGAGGACAGATACGCAGTATTTT. The V call is TRBV18, the J call TRBJ2-3, with 8 bases aligning to TRBD1. This CDR3 is 17 amino acids long. CDR1 is KGHSH, CDR2 LQKENI, per germline. V was pared by 5 bases and J by 3 bases, with 13 bases of the junction left unmatched.

The gene calls are TRBV13 and TRBJ1-2; TRBD1 matches 10 bases. The V gene end was trimmed by 4 bases and the J gene end by 2 bases; junction bases not matched to a gene: 16. The CDR3 runs 19 residues. Germline CDR1 PRHDT, CDR2 FYEKMQ (reference sequence). CDR3 sequence reads: CASSSQIGRGTGDNYGYTF. The CDR3 DNA reads as TGTGCCAGCAGCTCACAAATCGGACGAGGGACAGGGGACAACTATGGCTACACCTTC.

This clone was seen a few times. The chain carries TRBV19 and TRBJ1-4; 10 bases are a match to TRBD1. This CDR3 contains 15 residues. The V and J ends lost 4 bases and 7 bases, in that order; junction bases with no gene match: 6. Germline V CDR1 and CDR2: LNHDA, SQIVND (reference sequence). As DNA, the CDR3 is TGTGCCAGTAGTACCGGGACAGGGGTTGTTGAAAAACTGTTTTTT. Translating it yields CASSTGTGVVEKLFF.

Only a few counts were recorded for this clone. The V call is TRBV5-4, the J call TRBJ2-1; TRBD2 agrees at 9 bases. Germline CDR1 SGHNT, CDR2 YYREEE (reference sequence). The CDR3 runs 16 residues. Trimming took 4 bases from V and 7 from J; bases not matched to a gene: 12. This chain's CDR3 is CASSTGGGRAENEQFF. CDR3 DNA sequence: TGTGCCAGCAGCACTGGGGGCGGGAGGGCCGAGAATGAGCAGTTCTTC.

This clone appeared a few times. The J gene is TRBJ2-7, the V gene TRBV7-9; 8 bases align to TRBD1. CDR3 length: 15 amino acids. The V gene end was trimmed by 3 bases and the J gene end by 1 base; junction bases not matched to a gene: 5. The germline gives CDR1 SEHNR, CDR2 FQNEAQ (reference sequence). CDR3 in amino acids: CASSFVQGASYEQYF. The CDR3 region has the DNA TGTGCCAGCAGCTTCGTCCAGGGGGCTTCCTACGAGCAGTACTTC.

A few counts support this clone. V and J are TRBV18 and TRBJ1-2, with 10 bases identical to TRBD1. V was pared by 3 bases and J by 8 bases, with 9 bases of the junction left unmatched. The germline gives CDR1 KGHSH, CDR2 LQKENI. This CDR3 has 15 amino acids. The CDR3: CASSPRTGGYEGYTF. For the CDR3, the DNA is TGTGCCAGCTCACCGCGGACAGGGGGATATGAAGGCTACACCTTC.

The chain links TRBV30 to TRBJ2-7, with 13 nucleotides matching TRBD2. The CDR3 covers 14 residues. With 6 bases clipped from V and 3 bases from J, the junction kept 5 bases outside the gene matches. The germline gives CDR1 GTSNPN, CDR2 SVGIG (reference sequence). CDR3 sequence: CACLGLAGVYEQYF. The CDR3 DNA reads as TGTGCCTGTCTCGGACTAGCGGGAGTCTACGAGCAGTACTTC. Full variable domain (remainder filled in from reference TRBV30 and TRBJ2-7): SQTIHQWPATLVQPVGSPLSLECTVEGTSNPNLYWYRQAAGRGLQLLFYSVGIGQISSEVPQNLSASRPQDRQFILSSKKLLLSDSGFYLCACLGLAGVYEQYFGPGTRLTVT.

This clone was observed a handful of times. J is TRBJ2-1 and V is TRBV20-1; D is uncertain. The CDR3 sequence is 11 residues long. V shed 4 bases and J shed 7 bases, with 8 bases lying between them. From germline, CDR1 is DFQATT and CDR2 SNEGSKA (reference sequence). The CDR3 loop is CSAMVENEQFF. The CDR3 DNA reads as TGCAGTGCTATGGTAGAGAATGAGCAGTTCTTC.

This clone showed up just once. The CDR3 sequence is CASSVGGAQETQYF. Here the CDR3 DNA reads TGTGCCAGCAGCGTAGGGGGAGCTCAAGAGACCCAGTACTTC. The rearrangement uses TRBV9 and TRBJ2-5; maybe TRBD2 (5 bases). This CDR3 is built from 14 residues. With 0 bases removed from V and 2 bases from J, the gap between germline ends came to 8 bases. Germline V gives CDR1 SGDLS, CDR2 YYNGEE.

The V gene is TRBV29-1, the J gene TRBJ1-2; TRBD1 agrees at 7 bases. With V trimmed by 6 bases and J by 4 bases, 8 bases remained unmatched. From germline, CDR1 is SQVTM and CDR2 ANQGSEA. This CDR3 has 13 residues. The CDR3, as DNA: TGCAGCGTCCTGGGACAGAACATCTATGGCTACACCTTC. It translates to CSVLGQNIYGYTF. Full variable domain (outside the CDR3, taken from reference TRBV29-1 and TRBJ1-2): SAVISQKPSRDICQRGTSLTIQCQVDSQVTMMFWYRQQPGQSLTLIATANQGSEATYESGFVIDKFPISRPNLTFSTLTVSNMSPEDSSIYLCSVLGQNIYGYTFGSGTRLTVV.

This clone was seen more than once but under ten times. The same CDR3 arises from other DNA sequences in this sample as well. This chain links TRBV18 with TRBJ1-5, with TRBD1 matching 7 bases. Trimming took 5 bases from V and 2 from J; bases not matched to a gene: 3. The CDR3 extends over 14 amino acids. Germline loops: CDR1 KGHSH, CDR2 LQKENI. CDR3 residues: CASSTTGGNQPQHF. As DNA, the CDR3 is TGTGCCAGCTCAACCACAGGGGGCAATCAGCCCCAGCATTTT.

This clone showed up just a few times. The chain couples TRBV30 to TRBJ2-4; TRBD2 matches at 7 bases. V shed 4 bases and J 3 bases; nucleotides not matched to a gene: 6. The CDR3 covers 14 residues. Germline V gene data show CDR1 as GTSNPN and CDR2 as SVGIG (reference sequence). Here the CDR3 DNA reads TGTGCCTGGATGCGGGGGTTGGGCAAAAACATTCAGTACTTC. Residues: CAWMRGLGKNIQYF.

V and J are TRBV28 and TRBJ2-1; D perhaps matches TRBD1 (6 bases). CDR1 is MDHEN, CDR2 SYDVKM, per germline. This CDR3 has 13 amino acids. The V end was cut by 4 bases, the J end by 7 bases, with 11 bases between. CDR3 residues: CASSWDTGNEQFF. Written as DNA, the CDR3 is TGTGCCAGCAGTTGGGACACTGGGAATGAGCAGTTCTTC.

This clone was detected many times. This chain uses TRBV6-5 with TRBJ2-5; D gene uncertain. There are 15 residues in the CDR3. V lost 2 bases and J 0 bases, leaving 10 bases between the germline ends. Germline V gives CDR1 MNHEY, CDR2 SVGAGI. The CDR3 reads CASSYLTANQETQYF. The CDR3 nucleotides are TGTGCCAGCAGTTACCTTACCGCTAACCAAGAGACCCAGTACTTC.